This T cell receptor beta chain originates from a study of post-analysis software for immune sequencing data. Study-level background: In terms of disease course, relapsing-remitting, secondary progressive and progressive-relapsing multiple sclerosis were included.

Whole-study results and caveats: F-measure co-clustering was strong for batch-matched samples. Patients had higher frequencies than controls of five TRBV segments, including TRBV5-6, TRBV5-1 and TRBV20-1. In multiple sclerosis, normalized Chao1 diversity was significantly below that of controls.

This clonotype was counted between two and nine times. Its antigen is not known. The TCR beta cDNA libraries carried unique molecular identifiers. T cells numbering about 0.85 to 10 million yielded cDNA molecules that totaled approximately 500,000. TCRdb called the PCR reads again in MiXCR, with one record for every CDR3 protein. The table has hundreds of thousands of distinct CDR3 sequences, about 27% seen once; the top ten hold around 0.56%. Germline assignment: CDR1 SGHTA and CDR2 FQGNSA. With V trimmed by 5 bases and J by 12 bases, 16 bases remained unmatched. The CDR3 extends over 15 amino acids. Sequencing input: blood. V and J are TRBV7-2 and TRBJ2-1, with 7 nucleotides matching TRBD2. The clonotype originates from a girl aged 10-17 years with multiple sclerosis. DNA for the CDR3: TGTGCCAGCAGCCCGGGGGGACTTCCCCCTCAGGGGCAGTTCTTC. It specifies CASSPGGLPPQGQFF.